Each of the 23 T cell receptor beta chains below was sequenced from the same sample in a study of T cells in localized non-small cell lung cancer. Method: immunoSEQ multiplex PCR; TCRdb's copy keeps in-frame clones and lacks some. Among about 40,000 clones listed, roughly 86% were seen once. This specimen was peripheral blood, taken before any cancer treatment. The receptors were sampled from a man aged 18 to 49 with stage I lung adenocarcinoma.

The chain has TRBV5-6 and TRBJ1-2, with no clear D. CDR1 is SGHDT and CDR2 is YYEEEE in the germline V gene. The CDR3 contains 15 residues. V was pared by 3 bases and J by 2 bases, with 14 bases between. The CDR3 nucleotides read TGTGCCAGCAGCTGGGGTTCCTCACAAAACTATGGCTACACCTTC. The encoded protein is CASSWGSSQNYGYTF.

This chain joins TRBV9 and TRBJ2-3; D remains unclear. Looked up from germline, CDR1 is SGDLS and CDR2 is YYNGEE. The CDR3 loop spans 17 amino acids. Trimming removed 3 bases at V and 4 bases at J, with 21 bases between. Here the CDR3 reads CASSGEVVPGRADTQYF. The CDR3 coding sequence is TGTGCCAGCAGCGGGGAAGTGGTCCCCGGAAGGGCAGATACGCAGTATTTT.

V and J are TRBV4-3 and TRBJ1-6; possibly TRBD1 for D (5 bases). This CDR3 is built from 17 residues. The germline gives CDR1 LGHNA, CDR2 YSLEER. V shed 4 bases and J shed 7 bases, with 20 bases lying between them. The CDR3 DNA sequence: TGCGCCAGCAGCCGGGATGCGCAGGGAATAGAGAATTCACCCCTCCACTTT. Protein: CASSRDAQGIENSPLHF.

The chain links TRBV6-1 to TRBJ1-6; no clear D gene. The CDR3 totals 17 residues. CDR1 and CDR2 from the germline V gene are MNHNS and SASEGT. Trimming shortened V by 4 bases and J by 0 bases, and 13 bases separated the two germline ends. CDR3 residues: CASSGTENYSYNSPLHF. In DNA form, the CDR3 reads TGTGCCAGCAGTGGCACAGAAAATTACTCCTATAATTCACCCCTCCACTTT.

The DNA for the CDR3 is TGTGCCAGCAGTGAAGAGGGACAAGGTGGAAGCAATCAGCCCCAGCATTTT. Translation gives CASSEEGQGGSNQPQHF. V and J are TRBV6-1 and TRBJ1-5, with TRBD1 as a possible D gene (6 bases). This CDR3 is 17 amino acids long. Trimming removed 1 base at V and 1 base at J, with 14 bases between. Germline loops: CDR1 MNHNS, CDR2 SASEGT.

This chain connects TRBV12-5 to TRBJ2-2; D not certain. Germline lookup yields CDR1 LGHNT and CDR2 FRNRAP. This CDR3 is 13 amino acids long. Trimming shortened V by 1 base and J by 6 bases, and 6 bases separated the two germline ends. CDR3 region: CASGLDQAGELFF. As DNA, the CDR3 is TGTGCTAGTGGTTTGGATCAAGCCGGGGAGCTGTTTTTT. The full variable domain, completed using reference TRBV12-5 and TRBJ2-2, is DARVTQTPRHKVTEMGQEVTMRCQPILGHNTVFWYRQTMMQGLELLAYFRNRAPLDDSGMPKDRFSAEMPDATLATLKIQPSEPRDSAVYFCASGLDQAGELFFGEGSRLTVL.

The gene calls are TRBV18 and TRBJ1-3, with no clear D. The germline gives CDR1 KGHSH, CDR2 LQKENI. Trimming cost V 1 base and J 0 bases, with 7 bases left between them. The CDR3 spans 15 residues. CDR3: CASSPRELSGNTIYF. CDR3 sequence (DNA): TGTGCCAGCTCACCACGGGAGCTCTCTGGAAACACCATATATTTT.

The CDR3 is CASSSWDREREKLFF. In nucleotides, the CDR3 is TGTGCCAGCAGCTCGTGGGACAGGGAGAGGGAAAAACTGTTTTTT. The chain combines TRBV5-4 with TRBJ1-4; 9 bases agree with TRBD1. The J segment lost 8 bases and the V segment lost 3 bases, leaving 8 bases of the junction unmatched. Germline lookup yields CDR1 SGHNT and CDR2 YYREEE (reference sequence). The CDR3 spans 15 residues.

The chain has TRBV5-5 and TRBJ2-3, with 9 bases matching TRBD2. CDR3 length: 14 residues. The germline V gene encodes CDR1 SGHKS and CDR2 YYEKEE (reference sequence). V gave up 3 bases and J gave up 6 bases; unmatched junction bases: 5. CDR3 protein: CASSSSGVADTQYF. DNA of the CDR3: TGTGCCAGCAGCTCTAGCGGGGTGGCGGATACGCAGTATTTT.

The rearrangement joins TRBV27 to TRBJ1-2; D might be TRBD1 (5 bases). From germline, CDR1 is MNHEY and CDR2 SMNVEV (reference sequence). Trimming removed 2 bases at V and 6 bases at J, with 7 bases between. The CDR3 runs to 12 residues. The CDR3 coding sequence is TGTGCCAGCAGTTTAAGGGGTAATGGCTACACCTTC. It codes for CASSLRGNGYTF.

The chain joins TRBV9 to TRBJ1-2, with a possible D match to TRBD1 (5 bases). Germline CDR1 is SGDLS and CDR2 is YYNGEE. The CDR3 loop spans 13 amino acids. The V gene lost 3 bases and the J gene lost 2 bases, with 8 bases spanning the gap. The CDR3 loop reads CASSGGSNYGYTF. Here the CDR3 DNA reads TGTGCCAGCAGCGGGGGCAGCAACTATGGCTACACCTTC.

Here the CDR3 DNA reads TGTGCCAGCAGTCCAGGGTTAGGGACGGAAGCTTTCTTT. Translated: CASSPGLGTEAFF. The V and J genes are TRBV28 and TRBJ1-1; D may be TRBD1 (5 bases). The CDR3 runs to 13 residues. From germline, CDR1 is MDHEN and CDR2 SYDVKM. V gave up 5 bases and J gave up 8 bases, with 15 bases separating them.

This rearrangement joins TRBV6-5 to TRBJ2-7, with a possible D match to TRBD1 (5 bases). Germline V gene data show CDR1 as MNHEY and CDR2 as SVGAGI. The ends were cut back, 0 bases at V and 4 bases at J, with 13 bases in the middle. This CDR3 region has 15 residues. The CDR3 nucleotides are TGTGCCAGCAGTTACTCGGGTCAGGGCCCGTACGAGCAGTACTTC. Its protein is CASSYSGQGPYEQYF.

The genes are TRBV13 and TRBJ2-7; 15 nucleotides line up with TRBD2. The trim removed 4 bases at V and 4 bases at J, leaving 8 bases unmatched. CDR1 and CDR2 (germline): PRHDT, FYEKMQ (reference sequence). The CDR3 totals 17 residues. CDR3 region: CASSSLAGTSGGYEQYF. The CDR3 coding sequence is TGTGCCAGCAGCTCCCTGGCGGGGACTAGCGGGGGGTACGAGCAGTACTTC.

J is TRBJ2-1 and V is TRBV6-4; the match to TRBD2 covers 7 bases. V shed 4 bases and J 3 bases; nucleotides not matched to a gene: 6. Germline CDR1 reads MRHNA; CDR2 reads SNTAGT. The CDR3 loop spans 15 amino acids. The CDR3 DNA reads TGTGCCAGCAGTGCCGAGGAGCGGGGCTACAATGAGCAGTTCTTC. Encoded protein: CASSAEERGYNEQFF.

This chain links TRBV7-2 with TRBJ2-5, with 16 bases aligning to TRBD2. CDR1 and CDR2 from the germline V gene are SGHTA and FQGNSA. This CDR3 contains 17 residues. Trimming cost V 5 bases and J 5 bases; bases outside gene matches: 8. The CDR3: CASSILGLAGGLETQYF. Written as DNA, the CDR3 is TGTGCCAGCAGCATCCTGGGACTAGCGGGGGGGCTGGAGACCCAGTACTTC.

The chain uses TRBV10-3 and TRBJ1-2, with 8 bases that match TRBD1. From germline, CDR1 is ENHRY and CDR2 SYGVKD. After removal of 3 bases from V and 5 bases from J, the junction contained 2 bases not matched to a gene. This CDR3 spans 13 amino acids. CDR3 amino acids: CAISERTGYGYTF. CDR3 sequence (DNA): TGTGCCATCAGTGAAAGGACAGGGTATGGCTACACCTTC.

The rearrangement joins TRBV28 to TRBJ1-5, with no clear D. The CDR3 extends over 14 amino acids. The germline gives CDR1 MDHEN, CDR2 SYDVKM. V lost 6 bases and J 4 bases, leaving 13 bases between the germline ends. The CDR3 sequence is CASSDRTGNQPQHF. CDR3 coding DNA: TGTGCCAGCAGCGACCGGACGGGGAATCAGCCCCAGCATTTT.

This clone was picked up one time. This sample also contains other DNA sequences that code for the same CDR3. The chain is built from TRBV7-3 and TRBJ1-1; D is undetermined. CDR3 length equals 13 residues. Germline V gene data show CDR1 as SGHTA and CDR2 as FQGTGA. V was clipped by 4 bases and J by 5 bases, with 11 bases between them. This chain's CDR3 is CASSSHDGTEAFF. CDR3 sequence (DNA): TGTGCCAGCAGCTCCCACGACGGGACTGAAGCTTTCTTT.

CDR3 DNA sequence: TGTGCCTGGAGCCCTGGGACGGTTAACTATGGCTACACCTTC. It translates to CAWSPGTVNYGYTF. The rearrangement joins TRBV30 to TRBJ1-2, with D possibly matching TRBD1 (5 bases). This CDR3 is 14 amino acids long. Germline V CDR1 and CDR2: GTSNPN, SVGIG (reference sequence). The V end was cut by 3 bases, the J end by 1 base, with 12 bases between.

The rearrangement links TRBV5-1 to TRBJ1-2; 8 bases match TRBD1. The germline gives CDR1 SGHRS, CDR2 YFSETQ. The CDR3 covers 19 residues. V lost 2 bases to trimming and J lost 4 bases; unmatched junction nucleotides: 19. CDR3 DNA: TGCGCCAGCAGCTTATATTCCCCTTCACAGGGGGGACAGATCTATGGCTACACCTTC. Protein product: CASSLYSPSQGGQIYGYTF. Variable domain in full (rest from reference TRBV5-1 and TRBJ1-2): KAGVTQTPRYLIKTRGQQVTLSCSPISGHRSVSWYQQTPGQGLQFLFEYFSETQRNKGNFPGRFSGRQFSNSRSEMNVSTLELGDSALYLCASSLYSPSQGGQIYGYTFGSGTRLTVV.

The V and J genes are TRBV7-9 and TRBJ2-2; perhaps TRBD1 as D (6 bases). The germline CDR1 and CDR2 sequences are SEHNR and FQNEAQ (reference sequence). The CDR3 has 14 amino acids. V shed 4 bases and J shed 4 bases, with 10 bases lying between them. The CDR3 DNA sequence: TGTGCCAGCAGCTCCGGCAGGGGCACCGGGGAGCTGTTTTTT. Its protein is CASSSGRGTGELFF.

The rearrangement joins TRBV6-1 to TRBJ1-2; D is uncertain. Looked up from germline, CDR1 is MNHNS and CDR2 is SASEGT. Trimming took 2 bases from V and 2 from J, leaving 9 bases between them. This CDR3 region has 14 residues. CDR3 sequence reads: CASSEYVGNYGYTF. DNA of the CDR3: TGTGCCAGCAGTGAATACGTAGGGAACTATGGCTACACCTTC.